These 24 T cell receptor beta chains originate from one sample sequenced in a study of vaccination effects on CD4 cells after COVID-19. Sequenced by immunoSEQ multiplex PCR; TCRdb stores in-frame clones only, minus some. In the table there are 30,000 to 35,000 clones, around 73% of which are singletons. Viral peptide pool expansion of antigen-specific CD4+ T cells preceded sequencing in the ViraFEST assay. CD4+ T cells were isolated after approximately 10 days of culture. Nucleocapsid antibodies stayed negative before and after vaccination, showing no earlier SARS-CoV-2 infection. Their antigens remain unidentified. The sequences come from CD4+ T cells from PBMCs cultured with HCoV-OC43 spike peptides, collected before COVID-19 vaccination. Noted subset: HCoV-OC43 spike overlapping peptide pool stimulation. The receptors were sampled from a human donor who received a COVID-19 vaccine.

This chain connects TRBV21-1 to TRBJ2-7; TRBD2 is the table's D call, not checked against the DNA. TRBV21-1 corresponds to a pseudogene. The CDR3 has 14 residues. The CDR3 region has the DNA TGTGCCAGCAGCAAACTAGCGGGAGTTTACGAGCAGTACTTC. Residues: CASSKLAGVYEQYF.

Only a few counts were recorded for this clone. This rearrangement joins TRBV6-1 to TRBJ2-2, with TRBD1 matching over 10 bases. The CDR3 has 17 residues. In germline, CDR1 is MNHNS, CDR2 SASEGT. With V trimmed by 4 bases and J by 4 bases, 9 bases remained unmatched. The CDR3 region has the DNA TGTGCCAGCAGTGTACACCTATGGACAGGGGGCACCGGGGAGCTGTTTTTT. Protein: CASSVHLWTGGTGELFF.

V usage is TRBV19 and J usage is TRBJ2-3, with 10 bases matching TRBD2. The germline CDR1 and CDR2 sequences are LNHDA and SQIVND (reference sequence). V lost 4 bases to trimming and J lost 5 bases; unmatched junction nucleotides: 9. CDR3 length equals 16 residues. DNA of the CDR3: TGTGCCAGTAGTAAGTTAGCGGGAGGCTCTGGAGATACGCAGTATTTT. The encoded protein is CASSKLAGGSGDTQYF. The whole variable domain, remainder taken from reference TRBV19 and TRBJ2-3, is DGGITQSPKYLFRKEGQNVTLSCEQNLNHDAMYWYRQDPGQGLRLIYYSQIVNDFQKGDIAEGYSVSREKKESFPLTVTSAQKNPTAFYLCASSKLAGGSGDTQYFGPGTRLTVL.

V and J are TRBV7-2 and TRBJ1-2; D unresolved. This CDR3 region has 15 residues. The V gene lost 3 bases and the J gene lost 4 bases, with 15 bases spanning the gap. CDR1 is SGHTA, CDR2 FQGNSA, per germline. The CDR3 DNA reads TGTGCCAGCAGCTTTCGAGCAGCCACACGCTATGGCTACACCTTC. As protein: CASSFRAATRYGYTF.

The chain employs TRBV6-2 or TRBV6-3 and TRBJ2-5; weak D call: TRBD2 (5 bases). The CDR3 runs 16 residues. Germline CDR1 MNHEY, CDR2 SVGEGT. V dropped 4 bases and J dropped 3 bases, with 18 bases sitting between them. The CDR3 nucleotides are TGTGCCAGCAGTTTTGAATTAGTAGGGAGTAAAGAGACCCAGTACTTC. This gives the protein CASSFELVGSKETQYF.

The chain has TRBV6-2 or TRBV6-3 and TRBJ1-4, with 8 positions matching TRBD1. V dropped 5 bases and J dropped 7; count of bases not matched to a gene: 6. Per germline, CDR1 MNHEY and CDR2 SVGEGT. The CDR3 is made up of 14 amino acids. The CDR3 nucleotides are TGTGCCAGCAGTCAGACAGGGGCGACTGAAAAACTGTTTTTT. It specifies CASSQTGATEKLFF.

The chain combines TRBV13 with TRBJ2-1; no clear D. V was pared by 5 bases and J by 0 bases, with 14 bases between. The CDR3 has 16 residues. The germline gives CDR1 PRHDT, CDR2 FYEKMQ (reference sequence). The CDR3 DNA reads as TGTGCCAGCAGCCCGGTAGACGGATTCTCCTACAATGAGCAGTTCTTC. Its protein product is CASSPVDGFSYNEQFF.

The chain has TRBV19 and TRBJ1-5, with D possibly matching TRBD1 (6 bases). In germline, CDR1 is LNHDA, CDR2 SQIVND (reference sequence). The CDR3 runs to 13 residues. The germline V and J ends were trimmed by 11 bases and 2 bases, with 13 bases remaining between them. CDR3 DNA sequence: TGTGCCTCTCGGGGGCAGGGCAATCAGCCCCAGCATTTT. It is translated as CASRGQGNQPQHF.

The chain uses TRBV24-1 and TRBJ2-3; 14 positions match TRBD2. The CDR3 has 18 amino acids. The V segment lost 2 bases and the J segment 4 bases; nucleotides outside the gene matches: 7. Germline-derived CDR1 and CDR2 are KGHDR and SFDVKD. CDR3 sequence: CATSDSGTSGSVADTQYF. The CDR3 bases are TGTGCCACCAGTGATTCCGGGACTAGCGGGAGCGTCGCAGATACGCAGTATTTT.

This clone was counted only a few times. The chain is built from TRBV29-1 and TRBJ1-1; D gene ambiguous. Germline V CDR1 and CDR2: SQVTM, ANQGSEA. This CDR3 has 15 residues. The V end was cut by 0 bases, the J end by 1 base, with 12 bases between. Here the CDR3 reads CSVEDWAPTNTEAFF. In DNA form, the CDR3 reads TGCAGCGTTGAAGATTGGGCCCCGACGAACACTGAAGCTTTCTTT.

This CDR3 is CASSDGTVAYGYTF. CDR3 nucleotide sequence: TGTGCCAGCAGTGACGGGACAGTGGCCTATGGCTACACCTTC. J is TRBJ1-2 and V is TRBV6-6, with TRBD1 identical over 7 bases. CDR3 size: 14 residues. V shed 5 bases, J shed 4 bases, and the junction held 7 bases outside the gene matches. The germline gives CDR1 MNHNY, CDR2 SVGAGI (reference sequence).

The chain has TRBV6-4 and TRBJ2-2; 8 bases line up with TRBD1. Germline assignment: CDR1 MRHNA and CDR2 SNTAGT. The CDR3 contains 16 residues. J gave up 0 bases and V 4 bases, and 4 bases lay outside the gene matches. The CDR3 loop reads CASSGLQGANTGELFF. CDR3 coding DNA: TGTGCCAGCAGTGGCCTACAGGGGGCGAACACCGGGGAGCTGTTTTTT.

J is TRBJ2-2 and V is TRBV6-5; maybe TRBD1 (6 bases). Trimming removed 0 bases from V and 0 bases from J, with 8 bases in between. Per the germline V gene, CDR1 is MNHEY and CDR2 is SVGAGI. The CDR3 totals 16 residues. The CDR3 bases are TGTGCCAGCAGTTACTCGACAGGTTCGAACACCGGGGAGCTGTTTTTT. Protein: CASSYSTGSNTGELFF.

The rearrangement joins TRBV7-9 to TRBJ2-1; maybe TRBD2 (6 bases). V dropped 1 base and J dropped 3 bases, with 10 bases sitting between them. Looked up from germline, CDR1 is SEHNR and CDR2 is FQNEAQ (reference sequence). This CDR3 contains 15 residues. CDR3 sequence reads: CASSLGGVIYNEQFF. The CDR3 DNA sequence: TGTGCCAGCAGCTTAGGCGGGGTTATCTACAATGAGCAGTTCTTC.

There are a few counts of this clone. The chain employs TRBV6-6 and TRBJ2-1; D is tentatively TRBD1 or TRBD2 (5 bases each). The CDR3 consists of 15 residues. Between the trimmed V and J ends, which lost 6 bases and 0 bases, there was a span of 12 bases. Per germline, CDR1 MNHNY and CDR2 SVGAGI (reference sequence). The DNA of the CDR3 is TGTGCCAGCAGGTACCGGGACGGCTCCTACAATGAGCAGTTCTTC. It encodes CASRYRDGSYNEQFF.

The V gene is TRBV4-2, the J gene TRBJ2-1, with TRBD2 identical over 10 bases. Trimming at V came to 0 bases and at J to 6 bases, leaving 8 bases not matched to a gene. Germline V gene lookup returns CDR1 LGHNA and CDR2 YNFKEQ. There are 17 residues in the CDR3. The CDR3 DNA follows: TGTGCCAGCAGCCAAGATGGGGGTAGCGGGAGGATCAATGAGCAGTTCTTC. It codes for CASSQDGGSGRINEQFF.

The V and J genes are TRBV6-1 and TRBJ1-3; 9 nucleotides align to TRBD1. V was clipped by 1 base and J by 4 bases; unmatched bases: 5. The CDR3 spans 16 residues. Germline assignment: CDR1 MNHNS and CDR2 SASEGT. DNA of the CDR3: TGTGCCAGCAGTGAAGGGGACAGGGTTTCCGGAAACACCATATATTTT. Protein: CASSEGDRVSGNTIYF.

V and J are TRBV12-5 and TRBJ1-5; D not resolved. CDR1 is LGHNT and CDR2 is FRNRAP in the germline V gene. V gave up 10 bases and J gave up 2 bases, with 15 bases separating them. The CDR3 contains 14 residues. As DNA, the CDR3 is TGTGCTACCGAATTGGACGGCGGCAATCAGCCCCAGCATTTT. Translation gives CATELDGGNQPQHF.

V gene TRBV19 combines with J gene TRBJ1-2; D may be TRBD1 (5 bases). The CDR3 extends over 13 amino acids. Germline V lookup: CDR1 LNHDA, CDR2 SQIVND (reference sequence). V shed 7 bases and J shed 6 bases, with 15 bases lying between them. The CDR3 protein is CASTVDSLDGYTF. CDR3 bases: TGTGCCAGTACTGTCGACAGCCTCGATGGCTACACCTTC.

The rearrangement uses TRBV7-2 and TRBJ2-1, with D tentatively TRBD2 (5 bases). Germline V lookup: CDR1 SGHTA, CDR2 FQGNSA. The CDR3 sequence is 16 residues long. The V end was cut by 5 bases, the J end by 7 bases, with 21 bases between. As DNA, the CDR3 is TGTGCCAGCAGCCCACCGGGGTCCCGCCGTGCGAATGAGCAGTTCTTC. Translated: CASSPPGSRRANEQFF.

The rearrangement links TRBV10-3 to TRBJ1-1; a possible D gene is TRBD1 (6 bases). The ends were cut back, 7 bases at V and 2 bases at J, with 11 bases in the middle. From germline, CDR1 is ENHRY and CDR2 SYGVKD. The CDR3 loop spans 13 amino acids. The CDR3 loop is CAITPDSNTEAFF. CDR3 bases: TGTGCCATCACTCCGGACAGTAACACTGAAGCTTTCTTT.

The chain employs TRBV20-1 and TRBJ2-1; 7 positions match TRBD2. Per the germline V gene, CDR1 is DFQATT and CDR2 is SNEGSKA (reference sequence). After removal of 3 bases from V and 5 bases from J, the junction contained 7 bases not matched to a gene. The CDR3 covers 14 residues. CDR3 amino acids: CSASPASGNNEQFF. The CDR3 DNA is TGCAGTGCTAGTCCGGCTAGCGGAAACAATGAGCAGTTCTTC.

CDR3 coding DNA: TGCAGCGTCCAGGAGGGACAGCCGAGGAACACTGAAGCTTTCTTT. Its protein is CSVQEGQPRNTEAFF. This sequence joins TRBV29-1 and TRBJ1-1, with 7 bases matching TRBD1. This CDR3 is built from 15 residues. With V trimmed by 6 bases and J by 1 base, 11 bases remained unmatched. From germline, CDR1 is SQVTM and CDR2 ANQGSEA.

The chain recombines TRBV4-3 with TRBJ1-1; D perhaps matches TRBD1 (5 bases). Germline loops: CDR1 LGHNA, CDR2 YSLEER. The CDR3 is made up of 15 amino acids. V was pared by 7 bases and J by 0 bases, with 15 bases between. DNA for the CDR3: TGCGCCAGCAAAACCCTCGGACAAATGAACACTGAAGCTTTCTTT. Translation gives CASKTLGQMNTEAFF.